The 25 T cell receptor beta chains below come from one sample, sequenced in a study of human T cells and chemical hapten exposure. TCRdb analysed the RACE reads with MiXCR anew, one entry per CDR3 protein. The table lists nearly 55,000 distinct CDR3 sequences, about 9.9% of them singletons. As for time point: patch test 2, 6 weeks after DPC sensitization. Treatment reported: therapeutic diphenylcyclopropenone sensitization with weekly scalp DPC. This specimen consisted of whole blood, obtained in connection with sensitization to the hapten diphenylcyclopropenone (DPC). These receptors all come from a woman in her fifties or sixties with alopecia areata. Some clones in this sample may be carry-over from other donors' samples.

The chain carries TRBV5-4 and TRBJ2-3, with 13 nucleotides matching TRBD2. The junction had 15 bases not matched to a gene; V was cut back by 2 bases and J by 6 bases. This CDR3 is built from 19 residues. Germline V gene lookup returns CDR1 SGHNT and CDR2 YYREEE (reference sequence). The CDR3 bases are TGTGCCAGCAGCTTTCTGGGCATGGGACTAGCGGGGTATTTGGATACGCAGTATTTT. It specifies CASSFLGMGLAGYLDTQYF.

This clonotype occurred a few times. This rearrangement joins TRBV9 to TRBJ1-2; the D is unclear. V was pared by 4 bases and J by 8 bases, with 12 bases between. The CDR3 has 12 amino acids. Germline V gene sequence: CDR1 SGDLS, CDR2 YYNGEE. The CDR3 DNA is TGTGCCAGCAGCTCCGGCTCCGTGGGCTACACCTTC. As protein: CASSSGSVGYTF.

This clonotype was picked up many times. The chain employs TRBV10-2 and TRBJ1-4; perhaps TRBD1 as D (5 bases). V was trimmed by 0 bases and J by 3 bases, leaving 5 bases between them. CDR1 WSHSY and CDR2 SAAADI come from the germline V gene. The CDR3 covers 14 residues. CDR3 loop: CASSESGANEKLFF. In nucleotides, the CDR3 is TGCGCCAGCAGTGAGTCGGGGGCTAATGAAAAACTGTTTTTT.

The table lists this clonotype with many counts. The V call is TRBV6-5, the J call TRBJ1-1; no firm D call. The V and J ends lost 4 bases and 10 bases respectively, with 16 bases between them. Germline lookup yields CDR1 MNHEY and CDR2 SVGAGI. This CDR3 spans 13 amino acids. The chain's CDR3 is CASSFTPSKGAFF. The CDR3 DNA sequence: TGTGCCAGCAGTTTTACACCTTCTAAGGGAGCTTTCTTT.

Ten or more counts support this clonotype. The chain uses TRBV6-2 or TRBV6-3 and TRBJ2-7; no definite D call. The germline CDR1 and CDR2 sequences are MNHEY and SVGEGT. The CDR3 consists of 12 residues. The V end was cut by 5 bases, the J end by 4 bases, with 9 bases between. This chain's CDR3 is CASSPTSYEQYF. The CDR3 nucleotides read TGTGCCAGCAGTCCGACCTCATACGAGCAGTACTTC.

This clonotype was counted between two and nine times. The gene calls are TRBV18 and TRBJ1-2; D might be TRBD1 (5 bases). The CDR3 loop spans 13 amino acids. Germline V gives CDR1 KGHSH, CDR2 LQKENI. Trimming shortened V by 6 bases and J by 4 bases, and 12 bases separated the two germline ends. The CDR3 DNA sequence: TGTGCCAGCTCCCCTGACAGTCTCTATGGCTACACCTTC. The encoded protein is CASSPDSLYGYTF. Full variable domain (outside the CDR3, taken from reference TRBV18 and TRBJ1-2): NAGVMQNPRHLVRRRGQEARLRCSPMKGHSHVYWYRQLPEEGLKFMVYLQKENIIDESGMPKERFSAEFPKEGPSILRIQQVVRGDSAAYFCASSPDSLYGYTFGSGTRLTVV.

This clonotype was counted ten times or more. The CDR3 is CASSLWGGRDTSPLHF. In DNA form, the CDR3 reads TGTGCCAGCAGTTTATGGGGCGGCAGGGATACCTCACCCCTCCACTTT. V usage is TRBV27 and J usage is TRBJ1-6, with D maybe TRBD1 (5 bases). The CDR3 has 16 residues. The ends were cut back, 1 base at V and 10 bases at J, with 17 bases in the middle. The germline V gene encodes CDR1 MNHEY and CDR2 SMNVEV (reference sequence).

This clonotype was detected many times. This rearrangement joins TRBV2 to TRBJ1-6; TRBD1 is a possible D gene (5 bases). The germline V and J ends were trimmed by 5 bases and 7 bases, with 15 bases remaining between them. The CDR3 consists of 15 residues. Germline values: CDR1 SNHLY, CDR2 FYNNEI. CDR3 amino acids: CASSPYRPRNSPLHF. The DNA of the CDR3 is TGTGCCAGCAGTCCCTACAGGCCACGGAATTCACCCCTCCACTTT. The full variable domain, completed using reference TRBV2 and TRBJ1-6, is EPEVTQTPSHQVTQMGQEVILRCVPISNHLYFYWYRQILGQKVEFLVSFYNNEISEKSEIFDDQFSVERPDGSNFTLKIRSTKLEDSAMYFCASSPYRPRNSPLHFGNGTRLTVT.

The chain carries TRBV28 and TRBJ2-7; TRBD1 agrees at 9 bases. The germline CDR1 and CDR2 sequences are MDHEN and SYDVKM. The V segment lost 7 bases and the J segment 7 bases; nucleotides outside the gene matches: 20. This CDR3 comprises 17 residues. DNA of the CDR3: TGTGCCAGCACCCGAGGGGGGCTTAGGACAGGGGAGTGGGAGCAGTACTTC. It encodes CASTRGGLRTGEWEQYF. Full variable domain (outside the CDR3, taken from reference TRBV28 and TRBJ2-7): DVKVTQSSRYLVKRTGEKVFLECVQDMDHENMFWYRQDPGLGLRLIYFSYDVKMKEKGDIPEGYSVSREKKERFSLILESASTNQTSMYLCASTRGGLRTGEWEQYFGPGTRLTVT.

This clonotype has more than one count but fewer than ten. The rearrangement uses TRBV10-3 and TRBJ1-5; TRBD1 matches 7 bases. This CDR3 has 15 residues. After removal of 6 bases from V and 0 bases from J, the junction contained 5 bases not matched to a gene. The germline V gene encodes CDR1 ENHRY and CDR2 SYGVKD. The DNA of the CDR3 is TGTGCCATCAGCGAACAGGGGATTAGCAATCAGCCCCAGCATTTT. It is translated as CAISEQGISNQPQHF.

The chain has TRBV12-3 or TRBV12-4 and TRBJ1-1; TRBD1 aligns across 7 bases. This CDR3 spans 19 amino acids. J lost 1 base, V lost 5 bases, and 19 bases had no gene match. CDR3 sequence reads: CASSHPQDRRPGKNTEAFF. The CDR3 region has the DNA TGTGCCAGCAGTCACCCGCAGGACAGGCGGCCGGGGAAGAACACTGAAGCTTTCTTT.

The gene calls are TRBV19 and TRBJ2-7; a possible D gene is TRBD2 (6 bases). Trimming took 5 bases from V and 2 from J, leaving 16 bases between them. Germline CDR1 LNHDA, CDR2 SQIVND (reference sequence). This CDR3 region has 15 residues. CDR3 protein: CASSAGGTPAYEQYF. CDR3 bases: TGTGCCAGTAGTGCCGGGGGTACCCCTGCCTACGAGCAGTACTTC.

This clonotype was seen ten or more times. The V gene is TRBV7-9, the J gene TRBJ1-2, with 8 bases aligning to TRBD1. Germline-derived CDR1 and CDR2 are SEHNR and FQNEAQ (reference sequence). There are 12 residues in the CDR3. V shed 5 bases, J shed 8 bases, and the junction held 4 bases outside the gene matches. CDR3 residues: CASSRDRRGYTF. CDR3 bases: TGTGCCAGCAGCCGGGACAGGCGGGGCTACACCTTC.

The chain joins TRBV24-1 to TRBJ2-1, with D possibly TRBD2 on 5 matching bases. In germline, CDR1 is KGHDR, CDR2 SFDVKD. Trimming pared 4 bases from V and 8 bases from J, leaving 11 bases between. The CDR3 has 13 residues. In DNA, the CDR3 is TGTGCCACCAGTGAGGCTAGCTCCCATGAGCAGTTCTTC. Protein product: CATSEASSHEQFF.

On this clonotype: A much larger clone differs from this one at a single base, so this may be a read error. In this CDR3 the conserved last residue, phenylalanine or tryptophan, is missing, so a read error is likely. V gene TRBV6-2 or TRBV6-3 combines with J gene TRBJ1-1, with D perhaps TRBD1 (5 bases). The CDR3 is 13 amino acids. The V gene's germline CDR1 is MNHEY and CDR2 SVGEGT. Trimming left V 4 bases short and J 1 base short, with 7 bases between. The CDR3 sequence: CASSSQGNTEAFI. The CDR3 coding sequence is TGTGCCAGCAGTTCCCAGGGGAACACTGAAGCTTTCATT.

This clonotype was seen a handful of times. The chain is built from TRBV6-2 or TRBV6-3 and TRBJ1-6, with no clear D. V was shortened by 0 bases and J by 9 bases, with 6 bases between the two germline ends. The germline V gene encodes CDR1 MNHEY and CDR2 SVGEGT. CDR3 length equals 13 residues. The CDR3 reads CASSYSSASPLHF. CDR3 coding DNA: TGTGCCAGCAGTTACTCCTCGGCTTCACCCCTCCACTTT.

This clonotype was recorded once. A much more abundant neighbour one base away suggests this may be a read error. The rearrangement uses TRBV3-1 and TRBJ2-7; tentative D call: TRBD1 (5 bases). The J call may be incorrect, as the DNA end agrees better with TRBJ2-1. The germline V gene has CDR1 LGHDT and CDR2 YNNKEL (reference sequence). This CDR3 region has 13 residues. The chain's CDR3 is CASSQEGVHEQFF. CDR3 in DNA: TGTGCCAGCAGCCAAGAAGGGGTCCACGAGCAGTTCTTC.

This clonotype was found many times. CDR3 nucleotide sequence: TGTGCCAGCAGTCTTGAGGGAGATACGCAGTATTTT. Encoded protein: CASSLEGDTQYF. V usage is TRBV7-9 and J usage is TRBJ2-3, with D perhaps matching TRBD2 (5 bases). V was shortened by 6 bases and J by 5 bases, with 9 bases between the two germline ends. The CDR3 extends over 12 amino acids. Germline loops: CDR1 SEHNR, CDR2 FQNEAQ (reference sequence).

The chain combines TRBV7-9 with TRBJ2-4; no clear D. The CDR3 covers 16 residues. The germline V gene has CDR1 SEHNR and CDR2 FQNEAQ (reference sequence). Trimming cost V 3 bases and J 8 bases, with 20 bases left between them. The CDR3 is CASSFLLEQAMDIQYF. CDR3 DNA sequence: TGTGCCAGCAGCTTTCTCCTCGAGCAAGCCATGGACATTCAGTACTTC.

This clonotype occurred many times. The genes are TRBV7-2 and TRBJ2-1, with TRBD1 matching over 7 bases. The germline CDR1 and CDR2 sequences are SGHTA and FQGNSA. The CDR3 is made up of 15 amino acids. V lost 5 bases to trimming and J lost 6 bases; unmatched junction nucleotides: 10. CDR3 sequence: CASSVGDSPSNEQFF. Written as DNA, the CDR3 is TGTGCCAGCAGCGTGGGGGACAGTCCCTCCAATGAGCAGTTCTTC.

This clonotype has a handful of counts. This chain joins TRBV6-1 and TRBJ1-6; 11 positions match TRBD1. Germline V gene lookup returns CDR1 MNHNS and CDR2 SASEGT. This CDR3 is 15 amino acids long. V shed 11 bases and J 9 bases; nucleotides not matched to a gene: 12. Here the CDR3 reads CAGQKGQGVTSPLHF. CDR3 DNA sequence: TGTGCCGGACAAAAGGGACAGGGGGTTACTTCACCCCTCCACTTT.

This clonotype has at least ten counts. This chain links TRBV11-3 with TRBJ1-5; a weak D match, TRBD1 (6 bases). V was trimmed by 8 bases and J by 6 bases, leaving 11 bases between them. CDR3 length: 12 amino acids. Germline V gene sequence: CDR1 SGHNT, CDR2 YENEEA. CDR3 loop: CASSGAGQPQHF. The DNA for the CDR3 is TGTGCCAGCTCGGGGGCAGGTCAGCCCCAGCATTTT.

This clonotype was seen a handful of times. The CDR3 here is CSVTTGYDSPLHF. DNA of the CDR3: TGCAGCGTCACAACTGGTTACGATTCACCCCTCCACTTT. The gene calls are TRBV29-1 and TRBJ1-6; D remains unclear. The CDR3 covers 13 residues. V shed 6 bases and J shed 8 bases, with 14 bases lying between them. Per the germline V gene, CDR1 is SQVTM and CDR2 is ANQGSEA.

The genes are TRBV10-3 and TRBJ2-1; 8 bases line up with TRBD2. The germline gives CDR1 ENHRY, CDR2 SYGVKD. The CDR3 runs to 16 residues. J lost 0 bases, V lost 6 bases, and 7 bases had no gene match. The CDR3 loop reads CAISDVAGYSYNEQFF. CDR3 nucleotides: TGTGCCATCAGCGATGTAGCGGGATACTCCTACAATGAGCAGTTCTTC.

The rearrangement joins TRBV7-2 to TRBJ1-1; D might be TRBD1 (6 bases). There are 15 residues in the CDR3. The V end was cut by 5 bases, the J end by 4 bases, with 17 bases between. The germline gives CDR1 SGHTA, CDR2 FQGNSA. The CDR3 sequence: CASSAQQGVGTEAFF. The CDR3 region has the DNA TGTGCCAGCAGCGCTCAACAGGGTGTTGGCACTGAAGCTTTCTTT.